This entry concerns a single T cell receptor (beta chain). Use of 60 Vbeta and 13 Jbeta primers characterized the PCR. The method was immunoSEQ multiplex PCR; TCRdb's version includes in-frame clones alone and lacks a portion of them. Of 150,000 or so clones listed, around 75% are singletons. The junction had 6 bases not matched to a gene; V was cut back by 2 bases and J by 10 bases. Germline assignment: CDR1 SGHDT and CDR2 YYEEEE. The CDR3 spans 13 residues. This sample stems from a study of cytomegalovirus exposure and HLA in healthy donors. Sequencing input: PBMCs. This sequence originates from a man aged 25-45 years in good health and CMV-seronegative. The chain is built from TRBV5-6 and TRBJ1-5, with 7 positions matching TRBD1. CDR3 coding DNA: TGTGCCAGCAGCTTATTCACAGGGGATCCCCAGCATTTT. Residues: CASSLFTGDPQHF.